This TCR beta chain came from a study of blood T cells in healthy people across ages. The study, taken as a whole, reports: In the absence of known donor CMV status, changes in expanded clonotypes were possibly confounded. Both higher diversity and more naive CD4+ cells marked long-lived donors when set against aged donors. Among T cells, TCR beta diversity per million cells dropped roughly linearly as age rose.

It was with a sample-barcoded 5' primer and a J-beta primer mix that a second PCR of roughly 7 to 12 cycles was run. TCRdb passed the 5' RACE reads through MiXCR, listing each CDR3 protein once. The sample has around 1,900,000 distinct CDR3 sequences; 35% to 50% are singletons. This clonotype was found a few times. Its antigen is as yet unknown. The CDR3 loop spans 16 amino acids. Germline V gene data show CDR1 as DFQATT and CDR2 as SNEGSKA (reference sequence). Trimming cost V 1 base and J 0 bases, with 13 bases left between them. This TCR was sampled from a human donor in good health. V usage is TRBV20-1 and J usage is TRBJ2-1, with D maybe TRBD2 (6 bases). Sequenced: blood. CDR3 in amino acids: CSARAGGVGSYNEQFF. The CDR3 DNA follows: TGCAGTGCTAGAGCGGGCGGGGTGGGCTCCTACAATGAGCAGTTCTTC.